Following are 26 T cell receptor beta chains from one sample sequenced in a study of blood T cell repertoires in COVID-19. Sequencing used immunoSEQ multiplex PCR; TCRdb keeps in-frame clones, though not all of them. The top ten hold roughly 3.2% of the sample, which has 60,000 to 75,000 clones, 70% to 90% seen once. Sequencing was performed on peripheral blood. These receptors were collected from a woman aged 45-59 years with COVID-19, enrolled during active disease.

The J gene is TRBJ1-2, the V gene TRBV2; D unclear. The V gene lost 7 bases and the J gene lost 2 bases, with 11 bases spanning the gap. The CDR3 consists of 13 residues. Germline-derived CDR1 and CDR2 are SNHLY and FYNNEI. The DNA for the CDR3 is TGTGCCAGCACCCGGGAATCGAACTATGGCTACACCTTC. It encodes CASTRESNYGYTF.

The CDR3 DNA is TGTGCCAGTAGTATTTCAGGGGGCCGGCCCCAGCATTTT. Protein sequence: CASSISGGRPQHF. V usage is TRBV19 and J usage is TRBJ1-5, with 8 bases identical to TRBD1. The CDR3 spans 13 residues. Looked up from germline, CDR1 is LNHDA and CDR2 is SQIVND (reference sequence). Trimming removed 3 bases from V and 9 bases from J; junction bases left unmatched: 4. Variable domain in full (rest from reference TRBV19 and TRBJ1-5): DGGITQSPKYLFRKEGQNVTLSCEQNLNHDAMYWYRQDPGQGLRLIYYSQIVNDFQKGDIAEGYSVSREKKESFPLTVTSAQKNPTAFYLCASSISGGRPQHFGDGTRLSIL.

This clone was seen just once. This chain joins TRBV27 and TRBJ1-1; tentative D call: TRBD1 (6 bases). The V end was cut by 6 bases, the J end by 6 bases, with 17 bases between. Germline values: CDR1 MNHEY, CDR2 SMNVEV (reference sequence). The CDR3 contains 14 residues. The CDR3 DNA is TGTGCCAGCAGAGACAGGAGGCTGAGGGCTGAAGCTTTCTTT. The encoded protein is CASRDRRLRAEAFF.

CDR3 nucleotides: TGTGCCAGCAGTTTAGCCGGGACCTACGAGCAGTACTTC. Translated, it gives CASSLAGTYEQYF. The genes are TRBV12-3 or TRBV12-4 and TRBJ2-7; TRBD2 might be the D (5 bases). This CDR3 has 13 amino acids. Trimming took 0 bases from V and 2 from J, leaving 5 bases between them.

The V and J genes are TRBV20-1 and TRBJ2-3; 12 bases fit TRBD2. With 3 bases clipped from V and 3 bases from J, the junction kept 13 bases outside the gene matches. Germline V CDR1 and CDR2: DFQATT, SNEGSKA (reference sequence). The CDR3 loop spans 18 amino acids. The CDR3 coding sequence is TGCAGTGCTAGTTCCTCCGGACTAGCGGGACCCGGGACAGATACGCAGTATTTT. Its translation: CSASSSGLAGPGTDTQYF.

The V gene is TRBV30, the J gene TRBJ2-3, with TRBD1 matching over 7 bases. Trimming at V came to 3 bases and at J to 1 base, leaving 4 bases not matched to a gene. Germline V gene lookup returns CDR1 GTSNPN and CDR2 SVGIG (reference sequence). CDR3 length equals 14 residues. The CDR3 coding sequence is TGTGCCTGGAGGTCTACAGGGGGCACAGATACGCAGTATTTT. Amino acid sequence: CAWRSTGGTDTQYF. The variable domain in full, with the rest retrieved from reference TRBV30 and TRBJ2-3, is SQTIHQWPATLVQPVGSPLSLECTVEGTSNPNLYWYRQAAGRGLQLLFYSVGIGQISSEVPQNLSASRPQDRQFILSSKKLLLSDSGFYLCAWRSTGGTDTQYFGPGTRLTVL.

Here the CDR3 reads CASSIIWAREGNQPQHF. The CDR3 bases are TGTGCCAGTAGTATTATCTGGGCCAGGGAGGGCAATCAGCCCCAGCATTTT. The chain employs TRBV19 and TRBJ1-5; possibly TRBD1 for D (5 bases). The CDR3 runs 17 residues. V lost 3 bases and J lost 2, with 17 bases in between. Germline-derived CDR1 and CDR2 are LNHDA and SQIVND (reference sequence).

A single count supports this clone. This chain links TRBV14 with TRBJ2-7; a weak D match, TRBD2 (6 bases). V dropped 2 bases and J dropped 5 bases, with 22 bases sitting between them. The CDR3 length is 17 residues. CDR1 and CDR2 (germline): SGHDN, FVKESK. The CDR3 coding sequence is TGTGCCAGCAGCCAAATGGCTTTCGGGGGTATATTGAACGAGCAGTACTTC. Amino acid sequence: CASSQMAFGGILNEQYF.

This clone has a handful of counts. The chain links TRBV7-9 to TRBJ1-2; D uncertain. The CDR3 contains 12 residues. The germline CDR1 and CDR2 sequences are SEHNR and FQNEAQ (reference sequence). V was cut by 4 bases and J by 10 bases, with 13 bases left in between. CDR3: CASSSGRGDYTF. DNA for the CDR3: TGTGCCAGCAGCTCTGGTCGCGGTGACTACACCTTC.

A single count supports this clone. The chain is built from TRBV10-3 and TRBJ1-2; 7 positions match TRBD1. The length of the CDR3 is 13 residues. With V trimmed by 0 bases and J by 8 bases, 3 bases remained unmatched. From germline, CDR1 is ENHRY and CDR2 SYGVKD. The CDR3 nucleotides read TGTGCCATCAGTGAGTCCTGGACAGGAGGCTACACCTTC. Translating gives CAISESWTGGYTF.

The rearrangement links TRBV6-6 to TRBJ2-5, with 9 bases matching TRBD1. J lost 3 bases, V lost 7 bases, and 6 bases had no gene match. Germline V gene lookup returns CDR1 MNHNY and CDR2 SVGAGI (reference sequence). The CDR3 extends over 14 amino acids. The CDR3 bases are TGTGCCAGCATCAAGGGACAGGGAGAAGAGACCCAGTACTTC. Encoded protein: CASIKGQGEETQYF.

V and J are TRBV2 and TRBJ2-7, with D possibly matching TRBD2 (5 bases). CDR1 is SNHLY, CDR2 FYNNEI, per germline. The V gene lost 1 base and the J gene lost 1 base, with 14 bases spanning the gap. This CDR3 is built from 16 residues. The CDR3 sequence: CASSEGLQRISYEQYF. The CDR3 nucleotides are TGTGCCAGCAGTGAAGGCCTCCAGCGGATATCCTACGAGCAGTACTTC.

The gene calls are TRBV6-5 and TRBJ2-1; 8 bases line up with TRBD1. Germline V gene lookup returns CDR1 MNHEY and CDR2 SVGAGI. V shed 8 bases, J shed 4 bases, and the junction held 7 bases outside the gene matches. The CDR3 extends over 14 amino acids. The CDR3 here is CASGRTGSYNEQFF. The CDR3 DNA is TGTGCCAGCGGCCGGACAGGGTCATACAATGAGCAGTTCTTC.

The chain uses TRBV6-6 and TRBJ2-3, with 13 positions matching TRBD2. CDR1 and CDR2 (germline): MNHNY, SVGAGI (reference sequence). J was trimmed by 4 bases and V by 6 bases; bases with no gene match: 16. The CDR3 length is 19 residues. The CDR3 nucleotides are TGTGCCAGCAGCTTTCCGGGACTAGCGGGATTCGCCAGCCCAGATACGCAGTATTTT. Translated: CASSFPGLAGFASPDTQYF.

This rearrangement joins TRBV19 to TRBJ2-1, with a tentative D call TRBD1 (5 bases). This CDR3 is built from 14 residues. The V end lost 4 bases, the J end lost 8 bases, and 15 bases lay between the germline ends. Germline V CDR1 and CDR2: LNHDA, SQIVND (reference sequence). The CDR3 loop reads CASSNLVRGDEQFF. DNA for the CDR3: TGTGCCAGTAGTAACTTAGTTAGGGGCGATGAGCAGTTCTTC.

Comment on this clone: This sample also contains other DNA sequences that code for the same CDR3. The CDR3 sequence: CASSSLEGAGGELFF. The CDR3 DNA reads as TGTGCCAGCAGCTCACTCGAGGGGGCCGGCGGGGAGCTGTTTTTT. J is TRBJ2-2 and V is TRBV7-9; TRBD1 matches at 7 bases. V lost 4 bases, J lost 7 bases, and 9 bases stayed unmatched. The CDR3 runs 15 residues. CDR1 is SEHNR, CDR2 FQNEAQ, per germline (reference sequence).

V is TRBV7-9 and J is TRBJ1-1; TRBD1 matches 10 bases. V was pared by 8 bases and J by 5 bases, with 11 bases of the junction left unmatched. CDR1 is SEHNR, CDR2 FQNEAQ, per germline (reference sequence). The CDR3 runs 15 residues. As DNA, the CDR3 is TGTGCCAGCCGCCCGACAGGGGGCGGGGGAACTGAAGCTTTCTTT. Translating it yields CASRPTGGGGTEAFF.

The genes are TRBV14 and TRBJ2-1, with D perhaps matching TRBD2 (5 bases). This CDR3 has 16 amino acids. Per the germline V gene, CDR1 is SGHDN and CDR2 is FVKESK. V dropped 4 bases and J dropped 5 bases, with 18 bases sitting between them. CDR3 residues: CASSPLAGLSDNEQFF. DNA for the CDR3: TGTGCCAGCAGCCCCTTGGCGGGCCTGTCCGACAATGAGCAGTTCTTC.

This clone has only a few counts. J is TRBJ2-7 and V is TRBV6-5, with 9 bases fitting TRBD2. The germline CDR1 and CDR2 sequences are MNHEY and SVGAGI. Trimming took 7 bases from V and 3 from J; bases not matched to a gene: 4. This CDR3 region has 13 residues. As DNA, the CDR3 is TGTGCCAGCACCGGGACTAGCCTCTACGAGCAGTACTTC. Its protein product is CASTGTSLYEQYF.

The V and J genes are TRBV2 and TRBJ1-5; D might be TRBD1 (5 bases). In germline, CDR1 is SNHLY, CDR2 FYNNEI. V gave up 7 bases and J gave up 4 bases, with 11 bases separating them. This CDR3 has 13 amino acids. Here the CDR3 DNA reads TGTGCCAGCACGGGGGGGGAGAATCAGCCCCAGCATTTT. Translating it yields CASTGGENQPQHF.

This rearrangement joins TRBV11-2 to TRBJ2-1; D is possibly TRBD1 (6 bases). Germline V gene lookup returns CDR1 SGHAT and CDR2 FQNNGV. The CDR3 consists of 14 residues. Trimming took 7 bases from V and 7 from J, leaving 17 bases between them. For the CDR3, the DNA is TGTGCCAGCACCCAGGGGCCCCTAGAAAATGAGCAGTTCTTC. Its translation is CASTQGPLENEQFF.

This clone was picked up a small number of times. Here the CDR3 DNA reads TGTGCCAGCAGTGAAGACAGCTCTGGGGCCAACGTCCTGACTTTC. Protein sequence: CASSEDSSGANVLTF. This rearrangement joins TRBV6-1 to TRBJ2-6; D is uncertain. The V and J ends lost 1 base and 0 bases respectively, with 4 bases between them. CDR3 length: 15 amino acids. CDR1 is MNHNS, CDR2 SASEGT, per germline.

The chain joins TRBV18 to TRBJ2-2; 8 bases fit TRBD1. From germline, CDR1 is KGHSH and CDR2 LQKENI. The junction had 2 bases not matched to a gene; V was cut back by 2 bases and J by 3 bases. The CDR3 is 15 amino acids. The CDR3, as DNA: TGTGCCAGCTCACCAAGGGACAGGCACACCGGGGAGCTGTTTTTT. This encodes CASSPRDRHTGELFF. Combining the CDR3 with reference TRBV18 and TRBJ2-2 gives the whole variable domain NAGVMQNPRHLVRRRGQEARLRCSPMKGHSHVYWYRQLPEEGLKFMVYLQKENIIDESGMPKERFSAEFPKEGPSILRIQQVVRGDSAAYFCASSPRDRHTGELFFGEGSRLTVL.

The rearrangement links TRBV11-2 to TRBJ2-7; D perhaps matches TRBD2 (7 bases). Germline values: CDR1 SGHAT, CDR2 FQNNGV. The CDR3 runs to 16 residues. V shed 0 bases and J shed 5 bases, with 17 bases lying between them. Written as DNA, the CDR3 is TGTGCCAGCAGCTTAGATCAGCTCTACGGGGGGCACGAGCAGTACTTC. Residues: CASSLDQLYGGHEQYF.

The genes are TRBV3-1 (or the pseudogene TRBV3-2) and TRBJ1-5; D is perhaps TRBD1 (5 bases). CDR3 size: 13 residues. V was clipped by 4 bases and J by 6 bases, with 10 bases between them. Germline lookup yields CDR1 LGHDT and CDR2 YNNKEL (reference sequence). The CDR3 DNA is TGTGCCAGCAGCCCTATCGGGGGTCAGCCCCAGCATTTT. This translates into CASSPIGGQPQHF.

The chain couples TRBV19 to TRBJ2-5; 7 positions agree with TRBD1. Germline trimming cut 5 bases from V and 1 base from J; bases unmatched to any gene: 4. Germline lookup yields CDR1 LNHDA and CDR2 SQIVND (reference sequence). The CDR3 spans 14 residues. The CDR3 bases are TGTGCCAGTAGTCCCGGGACAGTCCAAGAGACCCAGTACTTC. Translating gives CASSPGTVQETQYF. The full variable domain, rest sourced from reference TRBV19 and TRBJ2-5, is DGGITQSPKYLFRKEGQNVTLSCEQNLNHDAMYWYRQDPGQGLRLIYYSQIVNDFQKGDIAEGYSVSREKKESFPLTVTSAQKNPTAFYLCASSPGTVQETQYFGPGTRLLVL.